This is a list of T cell receptor beta chains from one sample in a study of CD8+ T cells in alopecia areata. Only in-frame clones appear in the TCRdb table, and some are missing; sequencing was by immunoSEQ multiplex PCR. The sample lists 150,000 to 200,000 clones, 65% occurring once. The sample here was CD4+ T cells sorted from blood, taken at week 4, from a patient treated with tofacitinib. Every receptor here comes from a human donor with alopecia areata. Each CDR3 is given without its conserved first and last residue.

V gene	J gene	CDR3 protein
TRBV29-1	TRBJ1-2	SLLGTGAAGEGYT
TRBV19	TRBJ2-3	ASSLADTQY
TRBV30	TRBJ2-5	AWSRLATETQY
TRBV12-5	TRBJ1-1	ASGPSRGVNTEAF
TRBV7-9	TRBJ2-3	ASQRGYTDTQY
TRBV7-9	TRBJ1-2	ASSLNGQGFD
TRBV7-6	TRBJ2-7	ASSPSSYEQY
TRBV6-5	TRBJ1-5	ASGQGNQPQH
TRBV11-2	TRBJ2-1	ASVPLAGGHNEQF
TRBV2	TRBJ1-5	ASDRGSNQPQH
TRBV10-3	TRBJ1-1	ASRGGENTEAF
TRBV7-2	TRBJ2-1	ASSSPESSGVSSYNEQF
TRBV4-3	TRBJ1-4	ASSQDAGSDGKLF
TRBV4-3	TRBJ2-1	ASSQDEGGSYNEQF
TRBV30	TRBJ2-5	AWSGAARETQY
TRBV2	TRBJ2-3	ASSDPRVSVSEDTQY
TRBV30	TRBJ2-7	AWSVPYRGGPYEQY